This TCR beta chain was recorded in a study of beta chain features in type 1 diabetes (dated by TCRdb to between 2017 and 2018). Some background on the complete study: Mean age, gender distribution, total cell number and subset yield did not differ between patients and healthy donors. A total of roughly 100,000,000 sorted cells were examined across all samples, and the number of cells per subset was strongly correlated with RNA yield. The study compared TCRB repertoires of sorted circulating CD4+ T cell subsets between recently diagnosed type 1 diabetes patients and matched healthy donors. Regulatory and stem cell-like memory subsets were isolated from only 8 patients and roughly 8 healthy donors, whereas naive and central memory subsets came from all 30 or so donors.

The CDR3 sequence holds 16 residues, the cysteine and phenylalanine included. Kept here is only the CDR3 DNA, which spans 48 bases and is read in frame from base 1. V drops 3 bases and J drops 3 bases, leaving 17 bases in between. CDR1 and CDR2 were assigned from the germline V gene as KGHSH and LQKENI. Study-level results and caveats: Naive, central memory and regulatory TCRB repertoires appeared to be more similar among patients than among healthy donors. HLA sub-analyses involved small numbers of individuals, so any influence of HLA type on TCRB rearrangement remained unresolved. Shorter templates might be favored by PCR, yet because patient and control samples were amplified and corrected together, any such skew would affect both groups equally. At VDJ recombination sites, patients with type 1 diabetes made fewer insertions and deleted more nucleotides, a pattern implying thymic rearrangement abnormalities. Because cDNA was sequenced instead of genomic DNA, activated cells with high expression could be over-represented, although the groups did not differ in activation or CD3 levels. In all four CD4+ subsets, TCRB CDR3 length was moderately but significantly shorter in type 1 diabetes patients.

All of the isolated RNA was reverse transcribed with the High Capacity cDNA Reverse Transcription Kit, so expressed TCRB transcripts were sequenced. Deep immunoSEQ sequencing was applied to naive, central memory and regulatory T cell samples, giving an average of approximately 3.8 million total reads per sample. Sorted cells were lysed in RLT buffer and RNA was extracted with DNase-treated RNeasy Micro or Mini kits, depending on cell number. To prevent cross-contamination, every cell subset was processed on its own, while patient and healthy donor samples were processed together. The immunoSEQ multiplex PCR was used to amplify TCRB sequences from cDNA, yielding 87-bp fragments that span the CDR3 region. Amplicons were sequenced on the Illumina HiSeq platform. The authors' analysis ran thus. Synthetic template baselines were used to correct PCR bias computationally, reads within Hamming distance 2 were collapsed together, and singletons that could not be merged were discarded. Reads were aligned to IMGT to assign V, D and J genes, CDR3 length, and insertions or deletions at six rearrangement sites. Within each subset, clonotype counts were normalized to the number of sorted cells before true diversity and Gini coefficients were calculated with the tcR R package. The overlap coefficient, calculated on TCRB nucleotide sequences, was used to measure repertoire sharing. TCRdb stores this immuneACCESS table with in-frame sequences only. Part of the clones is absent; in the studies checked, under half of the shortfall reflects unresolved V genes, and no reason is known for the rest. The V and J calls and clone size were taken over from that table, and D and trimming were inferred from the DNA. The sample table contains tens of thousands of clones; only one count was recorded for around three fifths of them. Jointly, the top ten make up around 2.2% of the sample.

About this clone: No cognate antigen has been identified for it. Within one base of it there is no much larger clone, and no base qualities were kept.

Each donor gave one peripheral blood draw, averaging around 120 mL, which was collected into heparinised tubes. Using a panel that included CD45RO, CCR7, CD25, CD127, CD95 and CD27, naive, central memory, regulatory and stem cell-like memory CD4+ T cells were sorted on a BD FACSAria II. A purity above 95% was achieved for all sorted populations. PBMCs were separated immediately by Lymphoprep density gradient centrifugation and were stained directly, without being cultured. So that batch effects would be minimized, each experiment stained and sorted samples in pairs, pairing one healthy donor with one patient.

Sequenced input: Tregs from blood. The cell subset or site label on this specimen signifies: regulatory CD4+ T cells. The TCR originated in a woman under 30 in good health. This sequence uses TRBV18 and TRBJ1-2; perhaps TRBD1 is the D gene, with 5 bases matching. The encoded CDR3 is CASSPSPLGADYGYTF. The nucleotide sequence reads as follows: TGTGCCAGCTCACCCTCCCCTCTAGGGGCAGACTATGGCTACACCTTC.